This entry describes one TCR beta chain. Its antigen is unknown. This specimen belongs to a study of T cell responses to AZD1222 COVID-19 vaccine. Study-wide background: Second doses at about 4 or about 12 weeks were pooled. Regarding the study as a whole: A rise in Spike-specific TCR breadth and depth followed two AZD1222 doses. Seropositive AZD1222 recipients at baseline numbered only five to seven.

There are 13 residues in the CDR3. Trimming cost V 8 bases and J 6 bases, with 14 bases left between them. Germline CDR1 is KGHSH and CDR2 is LQKENI. TCRdb's table, derived via immunoSEQ multiplex PCR, lists solely in-frame clones and lacks some. The table includes under 95,000 clones, about 92% detected once. The J gene is TRBJ2-1, the V gene TRBV18; no firm D call. Sequencing was performed on peripheral blood, taken on day 0 of AZD1222 vaccination. The TCR comes from an adult in good health. The CDR3 loop is CASTLDTANEQFF. As DNA, the CDR3 is TGTGCCAGCACTCTTGACACGGCCAATGAGCAGTTCTTC. The variable domain in full, with the rest retrieved from reference TRBV18 and TRBJ2-1, is NAGVMQNPRHLVRRRGQEARLRCSPMKGHSHVYWYRQLPEEGLKFMVYLQKENIIDESGMPKERFSAEFPKEGPSILRIQQVVRGDSAAYFCASTLDTANEQFFGPGTRLTVL.